Listed below are T cell receptor beta chains from one sample, sequenced in a study of blood T cell repertoires in COVID-19. Libraries were prepared by immunoSEQ multiplex PCR; TCRdb keeps only in-frame clonotypes and omits some of them. The sample records approximately 290,000 clones, 85% to 90% being singletons. The specimen sequenced was PBMCs or T cells enriched from blood (not recorded which). The receptors originated from a woman under 30 with acute COVID-19. The CDR3 runs from the conserved cysteine through the conserved F or W. A D gene is named only where the DNA matches it firmly.

j_call v_call d_call cdr3_nt cdr3_aa
TRBJ1-2 TRBV7-9 NA TGTGCCAGCAGCCCAACCGGGGGGGCTGCCTATGGCTACACCTTC CASSPTGGAAYGYTF
TRBJ2-2 TRBV21-1 NA TGTGCCAGCAGGGTAACTAGCGGGAGAAAGGCCGGGGAGCTGTTTTTT CASRVTSGRKAGELFF
TRBJ1-2 TRBV28 NA TGTGCCAGCAGTCAGGGAAACCTCTATGGCTACACCTTC CASSQGNLYGYTF
TRBJ1-6 TRBV5-1 TRBD1 TGCGCCAGCAGCTCGGACAGGGAGAATTCACCCCTCCACTTT CASSSDRENSPLHF
TRBJ2-7 TRBV5-1 TRBD2 TGCGCCAGCAGAGGGGAACTAGCGAGCTCCTACGAGCAGTACTTC CASRGELASSYEQYF
TRBJ1-2 TRBV11-2 TRBD1 TGTGCCAGCAGCACCTGGACAGGGCTGAACTATGGCTACACCTTC CASSTWTGLNYGYTF
TRBJ2-5 TRBV9 TRBD1 TGTGCCAGCAGCCCCGGGACAGTTCAAGAGACCCAGTACTTC CASSPGTVQETQYF
TRBJ1-1 TRBV7-3 NA TGTGCCAGCAGCTTAATAGTGAACACTGAAGCTTTCTTT CASSLIVNTEAFF
TRBJ2-1 TRBV15 TRBD2 TGTGCCACCAGCAGAGATCCGACTAGCGGCAATGAGCAGTTCTTC CATSRDPTSGNEQFF
TRBJ2-6 TRBV28 TRBD1 TGTGCCAGCAACCTTCGGACAGGGGTCGGAGCGGGGGCCAACGTCCTGACTTTC CASNLRTGVGAGANVLTF
TRBJ2-1 TRBV28 TRBD2 TGTGCCAGCAGTTCTAGCGGCGACCCCAATGAGCAGTTCTTC CASSSSGDPNEQFF
TRBJ1-1 TRBV6-1 NA TGTGCCAGCAGTGAGCGGGGCGACACTGAAGCTTTCTTT CASSERGDTEAFF
TRBJ1-2 TRBV19 TRBD1 TGTGCCACGAACCTACAGGGGGCGTCTTACTTAGGCTACACCTTC CATNLQGASYLGYTF
TRBJ2-3 TRBV27 TRBD2 TGTGCCAGCAGTTTATTAGCGGGAGGGGATTTAGATACGCAGTATTTT CASSLLAGGDLDTQYF
TRBJ2-3 TRBV24-1 TRBD2 TGTGCCACCAGTGACATACTAGCGGGAGGATTAAATACGCAGTATTTT CATSDILAGGLNTQYF
TRBJ2-5 TRBV5-1 TRBD1 TGCGCCAGCAGTCGCCAGGGACAGGGGCAAGAGACCCAGTACTTC CASSRQGQGQETQYF
TRBJ1-3 TRBV19 NA TGTGCCAGTAGTATAATCTTAAGCTCCGGGAACACCATATATTTT CASSIILSSGNTIYF
TRBJ2-3 TRBV2 TRBD2 TGTGCCAGCAGTAATAGCGGGAGCGGGAATACGCAGTATTTT CASSNSGSGNTQYF
TRBJ1-4 TRBV5-8 TRBD1 TGTGCCAGCAGCTTCGGACAGGCATTGACTAATGAAAAACTGTTTTTT CASSFGQALTNEKLFF
TRBJ2-1 TRBV28 TRBD2 TGTGCCAGCAGTTTTGTTAGCGGGAGTGAATACAATGAGCAGTTCTTC CASSFVSGSEYNEQFF
TRBJ2-1 TRBV13 TRBD2 TGTGCCAGCACCGAATTTCTAGCGGGCGCCTACAATGAGCAGTTCTTC CASTEFLAGAYNEQFF
TRBJ2-5 TRBV29-1 NA TGCAGCGTCAACGGACAGTTACAAGAGACCCAGTACTTC CSVNGQLQETQYF
TRBJ2-7 TRBV13 NA TGTGCCAGCAGCCTCCGAAGCGCAGGGGACCACGAGCAGTACTTC CASSLRSAGDHEQYF
TRBJ2-3 TRBV5-1 TRBD2 TGCGCCAGCAGCGCAGCGGGACTCAGCACAGATACGCAGTATTTT CASSAAGLSTDTQYF
TRBJ2-1 TRBV5-4 NA TGTGCCAGCAGCTTGTCTTCAGGGGCGGCAACCTACAATGAGCAGTTCTTC CASSLSSGAATYNEQFF
TRBJ1-5 TRBV18 TRBD1 TGTGCCAGCTCACCCCCCTCGACAGGGGCTAATCAGCCCCAGCATTTT CASSPPSTGANQPQHF
TRBJ1-3 TRBV7-9 NA TGTGCCAGCAGCTCTACTACAGGGACAGGAAACACCATATATTTT CASSSTTGTGNTIYF
TRBJ2-2 TRBV9 TRBD2 TGTGCCAGCAGCGTAGAACCTAGCGGGAGGACCGGGGAGCTGTTTTTT CASSVEPSGRTGELFF
TRBJ1-5 TRBV28 NA TGTGCCACCAACCCCTACACAGGTTATAGCAATCAGCCCCAGCATTTT CATNPYTGYSNQPQHF
TRBJ1-2 TRBV25-1 NA TGTGCCAGCAGTGGTAGTCAAGGCTACACCTTC CASSGSQGYTF
TRBJ2-2 TRBV5-4 TRBD1 TGTGCCAGCAGCTTGGCCGGGACAGGTGTTTTTTTGACCGGGGAGCTGTTTTTT CASSLAGTGVFLTGELFF
TRBJ2-1 TRBV11-3 TRBD2 TGTGCCAGCAGCTTAGACCAGGGCGGGACTAGCAGAAACAATGAGCAGTTCTTC CASSLDQGGTSRNNEQFF
TRBJ1-5 TRBV6-5 TRBD1 TGTGCTAGTGGACAGGGCAACAATCAGCCCCAGCATTTT CASGQGNNQPQHF
TRBJ2-3 TRBV28 TRBD2 TGTGCCAGCAGCCCTTCCCGGGGGGGTACGCAGTATTTT CASSPSRGGTQYF
TRBJ2-7 TRBV6-2/TRBV6-3 TRBD2 TGTGCCAGCAGTTATAGCGGGAGCTCCTACGAGCAGTACTTC CASSYSGSSYEQYF